The clone carrying this T cell receptor (beta chain) was detected only once. Antigen unknown. This sample's treatment: roughly ten-day PBMC culture with coronavirus spike peptide pools or control peptides (ViraFEST assay). The data are from a study of vaccination and CD4 T cells after COVID-19. Looking at the study overall: Convalescent patients gave post-COVID blood a median about 110 days post-diagnosis, range 35 to 161. For control cultures, the treatment was a CEFX pool, an HIV-1 Nef pool, or no peptide.

Sequence data for DNA of cultured CD4+ T cells were generated by the Oncomine TCR Beta short-read assay. TCRdb fed the PCR reads into MiXCR, producing one record per CDR3 protein. The profile shows over 10,000 distinct CDR3 sequences, 45% to 65% of them singletons. J was trimmed by 3 bases and V by 4 bases; bases with no gene match: 6. The CDR3 has 15 amino acids. CDR1 and CDR2 (germline): SEHNR, FQNEAQ (reference sequence). The TCR originated in a human donor who had recovered from COVID-19. The sample taken for sequencing was CD4+ T cells from blood, cultured in vitro. The rearrangement uses TRBV7-9 and TRBJ2-7, with 10 bases that match TRBD2. The CDR3, as DNA: TGTGCCAGCAGCTCAACCGGGACTAGCGTCTACGAGCAGTACTTC. Protein product: CASSSTGTSVYEQYF.